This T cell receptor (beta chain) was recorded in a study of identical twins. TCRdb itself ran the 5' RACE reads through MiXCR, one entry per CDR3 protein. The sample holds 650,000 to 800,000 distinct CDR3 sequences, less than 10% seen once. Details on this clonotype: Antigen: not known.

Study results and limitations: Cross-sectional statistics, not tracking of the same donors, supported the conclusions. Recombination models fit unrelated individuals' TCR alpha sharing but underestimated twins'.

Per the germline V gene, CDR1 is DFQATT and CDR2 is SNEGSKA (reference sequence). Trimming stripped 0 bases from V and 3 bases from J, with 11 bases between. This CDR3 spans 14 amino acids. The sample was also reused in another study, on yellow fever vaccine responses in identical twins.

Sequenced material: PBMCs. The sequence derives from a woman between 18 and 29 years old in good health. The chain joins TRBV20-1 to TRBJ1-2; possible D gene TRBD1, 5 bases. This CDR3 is CSARDAGRDYGYTF. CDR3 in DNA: TGCAGTGCTAGAGATGCGGGGCGGGACTATGGCTACACCTTC.